The 3 T cell receptor beta chains in this list originate from one sample, sequenced in a study of blood T cell repertoires in COVID-19. The protocol was immunoSEQ multiplex PCR, while the TCRdb copy is restricted to in-frame clones and leaves out a portion. The repertoire holds some 200,000 clones, 75% to 80% seen once, with more than 25% in the top ten. Sequenced: peripheral blood. The origin of the receptors is a woman in her seventies with acute or convalescent COVID-19.

This clone turned up a few times. The chain has TRBV27 and TRBJ2-5; TRBD2 matches 7 bases. V dropped 5 bases and J dropped 4; count of bases not matched to a gene: 13. Germline V gene sequence: CDR1 MNHEY, CDR2 SMNVEV (reference sequence). The CDR3 is 16 amino acids. The DNA for the CDR3 is TGTGCCAGCAGTCCGATATCCGCCCTAGCGGCAGAGACCCAGTACTTC. It translates to CASSPISALAAETQYF.

The chain is built from TRBV10-2 and TRBJ1-2, with D tentatively TRBD1 (6 bases). V was shortened by 6 bases and J by 2 bases, with 10 bases between the two germline ends. CDR1 is WSHSY and CDR2 is SAAADI in the germline V gene. This CDR3 has 13 residues. CDR3 nucleotides: TGCGCCAGCAGCGCAGGGGAGAACTATGGCTACACCTTC. It encodes CASSAGENYGYTF.

This chain connects TRBV30 to TRBJ2-7; D perhaps matches TRBD2 (5 bases). The V end lost 3 bases, the J end lost 2 bases, and 11 bases lay between the germline ends. This CDR3 region has 13 residues. Germline V CDR1 and CDR2: GTSNPN, SVGIG (reference sequence). CDR3 protein: CAWSRRGTYEQYF. CDR3 nucleotide sequence: TGTGCCTGGAGCCGCCGGGGAACCTACGAGCAGTACTTC.